Presented here are 10 T cell receptor beta chains from one specimen sequenced in a study of shared clonotypes between healthy human individuals. The protocol was immunoSEQ multiplex PCR, while the TCRdb copy is restricted to in-frame clones and leaves out a portion. The table shows about 960,000 clones, with roughly 72% occurring only once. The sequencing input was memory CD4+ T cells sorted from blood. Regarding subset: CD45RA-negative fraction. The receptor set was obtained from a man in his late teens or twenties in good health.

The chain is built from TRBV5-6 and TRBJ2-7, with D maybe TRBD1 (5 bases). The CDR3 spans 14 residues. Germline CDR1 SGHDT, CDR2 YYEEEE. Deletions cut 4 bases from V and 3 bases from J, with 14 bases between. Written as DNA, the CDR3 is TGTGCCAGCAGCCGACCACTGGGGCTCTACGAGCAGTACTTC. It yields the protein CASSRPLGLYEQYF.

V is TRBV27 and J is TRBJ1-4; TRBD1 matches at 8 bases. Germline assignment: CDR1 MNHEY and CDR2 SMNVEV (reference sequence). J gave up 6 bases and V 0 bases, and 6 bases lay outside the gene matches. CDR3 length: 16 residues. The chain's CDR3 is CASSLSGGQGYEKLFF. The DNA of the CDR3 is TGTGCCAGCAGTTTATCTGGCGGACAGGGCTATGAAAAACTGTTTTTT.

The V call is TRBV9, the J call TRBJ1-4; unclear D gene. The CDR3 consists of 15 residues. With 0 bases removed from V and 6 bases from J, the gap between germline ends came to 12 bases. Germline V CDR1 and CDR2: SGDLS, YYNGEE. The CDR3 reads CASSVGGETYEKLFF. DNA of the CDR3: TGTGCCAGCAGCGTAGGGGGAGAAACCTATGAAAAACTGTTTTTT.

This sequence joins TRBV6-5 and TRBJ2-7; D possibly matches TRBD1 or TRBD2 (5 bases each). V was clipped by 8 bases and J by 3 bases, with 8 bases between them. Germline CDR1 reads MNHEY; CDR2 reads SVGAGI. This CDR3 region has 11 residues. The CDR3 nucleotides are TGTGCCAGCCGGGACGGCTACGAGCAGTACTTC. The encoded protein is CASRDGYEQYF.

The V and J genes are TRBV6-4 and TRBJ2-3; tentative D call: TRBD2 (6 bases). The length of the CDR3 is 16 residues. The germline V and J ends were trimmed by 2 bases and 2 bases, with 14 bases remaining between them. Looked up from germline, CDR1 is MRHNA and CDR2 is SNTAGT. The CDR3 nucleotides are TGTGCCAGCAGTGACACGATGGCGGGAACCACAGATACGCAGTATTTT. Its protein is CASSDTMAGTTDTQYF.

The V call is TRBV5-3, the J call TRBJ1-5; the D is unclear. TRBV5-3 is an open reading frame whose function is uncertain. V lost 10 bases and J lost 0, with 14 bases in between. The CDR3 covers 14 residues. In DNA form, the CDR3 reads TGTGCCGCCTCAACGGGGTTTAGCAATCAGCCCCAGCATTTT. This sequence encodes CAASTGFSNQPQHF.

The rearrangement links TRBV5-1 to TRBJ2-7; D unclear. V lost 0 bases to trimming and J lost 0 bases, with 4 bases between them. The CDR3 runs to 13 residues. Germline lookup yields CDR1 SGHRS and CDR2 YFSETQ. The CDR3 reads CASSLGISYEQYF. In DNA, the CDR3 is TGCGCCAGCAGCTTGGGCATCTCCTACGAGCAGTACTTC.

The chain links TRBV19 to TRBJ2-6, with D perhaps matching TRBD2 (5 bases). The germline V and J ends were trimmed by 7 bases and 0 bases, with 10 bases remaining between them. This CDR3 has 15 amino acids. Germline V gene data show CDR1 as LNHDA and CDR2 as SQIVND (reference sequence). The CDR3 reads CASTGKSSGANVLTF. CDR3 bases: TGTGCCAGTACGGGGAAAAGCTCTGGGGCCAACGTCCTGACTTTC.

The genes are TRBV28 and TRBJ1-2, with 7 bases lining up with TRBD1. Germline CDR1 MDHEN, CDR2 SYDVKM. The V gene end was trimmed by 5 bases and the J gene end by 9 bases; junction bases not matched to a gene: 3. The CDR3 is 11 amino acids. CDR3 residues: CASSDRERYTF. The CDR3 bases are TGTGCCAGCAGTGACAGGGAACGCTACACCTTC.

Of note for this clone: Other nucleotide sequences in the sample specify the same CDR3. The rearrangement uses TRBV7-9 and TRBJ1-1; D perhaps matches TRBD1 (5 bases). The ends were cut back, 3 bases at V and 5 bases at J, with 10 bases in the middle. CDR1 is SEHNR and CDR2 is FQNEAQ in the germline V gene (reference sequence). This CDR3 region has 13 residues. CDR3 loop: CASSFQGGTEAFF. The CDR3 region has the DNA TGTGCCAGCAGCTTCCAGGGTGGGACTGAAGCTTTCTTT. Complete variable domain (other parts from reference TRBV7-9 and TRBJ1-1): DTGVSQNPRHKITKRGQNVTFRCDPISEHNRLYWYRQTLGQGPEFLTYFQNEAQLEKSRLLSDRFSAERPKGSFSTLEIQRTEQGDSAMYLCASSFQGGTEAFFGQGTRLTVV.